The next 20 T cell receptor beta chains were all read from a single sample in a study of tumour-infiltrating T cells in Burkitt lymphoma. TCRdb's copy holds only in-frame clones and misses some; the assay was immunoSEQ multiplex PCR. Here the sample spans fewer than 5,000 clones, roughly 17% being singletons. The sample was tumor tissue. These receptor sequences come from a human donor with diffuse large B-cell lymphoma. Some clones in this sample may be carry-over from other donors' samples.

The rearrangement links TRBV11-2 to TRBJ2-7; a possible D gene is TRBD1 (6 bases). The CDR3 extends over 15 amino acids. Between the trimmed V and J ends, which lost 5 bases and 0 bases, there was a span of 14 bases. CDR1 is SGHAT and CDR2 is FQNNGV in the germline V gene. In nucleotides, the CDR3 is TGTGCCAGCAGCCCCCGGACAGTTAGCTCCTACGAGCAGTACTTC. Its protein product is CASSPRTVSSYEQYF.

This rearrangement joins TRBV5-8 to TRBJ2-5, with D unresolved. The germline V gene encodes CDR1 SGHTS and CDR2 YDEGEE. Trimming took 5 bases from V and 0 from J, leaving 5 bases between them. The CDR3 has 12 residues. In DNA, the CDR3 is TGTGCCAGCAGTTGGTACCAAGAGACCCAGTACTTC. It codes for CASSWYQETQYF.

This chain joins TRBV5-1 and TRBJ1-3; no reliable D call. The CDR3 has 15 residues. The germline gives CDR1 SGHRS, CDR2 YFSETQ. V was trimmed by 0 bases and J by 2 bases, leaving 9 bases between them. The CDR3: CASSLALGAGNTIYF. As DNA, the CDR3 is TGCGCCAGCAGCTTGGCTCTTGGTGCTGGAAACACCATATATTTT. Filled out from reference TRBV5-1 and TRBJ1-3, the complete variable domain reads KAGVTQTPRYLIKTRGQQVTLSCSPISGHRSVSWYQQTPGQGLQFLFEYFSETQRNKGNFPGRFSGRQFSNSRSEMNVSTLELGDSALYLCASSLALGAGNTIYFGEGSWLTVV.

This clone has only a few counts. The CDR3 DNA sequence: TGTGCCAGCAGCACACTATACTCCTACGAGCAGTACTTC. Translating gives CASSTLYSYEQYF. V is TRBV13 and J is TRBJ2-7; D call uncertain. Germline CDR1 PRHDT, CDR2 FYEKMQ (reference sequence). The V gene lost 5 bases and the J gene lost 0 bases, with 8 bases spanning the gap. CDR3 size: 13 residues.

The chain joins TRBV20-1 to TRBJ2-1; a weak D match, TRBD2 (6 bases). V lost 8 bases and J 10 bases, leaving 15 bases between the germline ends. The CDR3 is 11 amino acids. The germline gives CDR1 DFQATT, CDR2 SNEGSKA (reference sequence). The CDR3 DNA sequence: TGCAGTCCTAACTTGCTAGCGGAGCAGTTCTTC. Translated, it gives CSPNLLAEQFF.

Only a few counts were recorded for this clone. This sequence joins TRBV7-2 and TRBJ1-5, with unresolved D. Per germline, CDR1 SGHTA and CDR2 FQGNSA. This CDR3 has 14 amino acids. Trimming stripped 1 base from V and 2 bases from J, with 6 bases between. The DNA for the CDR3 is TGTGCCAGCAGCTTAGAGAAGGGCAATCAGCCCCAGCATTTT. Amino acid sequence: CASSLEKGNQPQHF.

This clone was found a few times. Other DNA sequences of this sample code for an identical CDR3. The chain links TRBV19 to TRBJ1-1, with D possibly matching TRBD1 (6 bases). This CDR3 comprises 13 residues. Trimming cost V 0 bases and J 4 bases, with 6 bases left between them. CDR1 is LNHDA and CDR2 is SQIVND in the germline V gene (reference sequence). This CDR3 is CASSIDRGTEAFF. Written as DNA, the CDR3 is TGTGCCAGTAGTATAGACAGGGGCACTGAAGCTTTCTTT.

About this clone itself: Other DNA sequences in the sample encode the same CDR3. The chain links TRBV7-8 to TRBJ1-3; 7 bases align to TRBD1. Germline V gives CDR1 SGHVS, CDR2 FQNEAQ. Trimming took 1 base from V and 1 from J; bases not matched to a gene: 7. The CDR3 length is 17 residues. The CDR3 here is CASSLDGTVTSGNTIYF. CDR3 DNA sequence: TGTGCCAGCAGCTTAGATGGGACAGTTACTTCTGGAAACACCATATATTTT.

This rearrangement joins TRBV18 to TRBJ1-2; D call uncertain. Trimming pared 6 bases from V and 5 bases from J, leaving 16 bases between. The CDR3 covers 14 residues. The germline gives CDR1 KGHSH, CDR2 LQKENI. In DNA, the CDR3 is TGTGCCAGCTCGCCGGCAGGATCTAGATATGGCTACACCTTC. Translated: CASSPAGSRYGYTF.

This clone was seen only a few times. The genes are TRBV13 and TRBJ2-7; weak D call: TRBD2 (5 bases). Trimming pared 5 bases from V and 4 bases from J, leaving 15 bases between. The length of the CDR3 is 14 residues. CDR1 PRHDT and CDR2 FYEKMQ come from the germline V gene (reference sequence). CDR3 loop: CASSRPVDSYEQYF. Written as DNA, the CDR3 is TGTGCCAGCAGCCGACCCGTGGACTCGTACGAGCAGTACTTC.

The chain is built from TRBV5-1 and TRBJ1-1; D call uncertain. Germline V gene data show CDR1 as SGHRS and CDR2 as YFSETQ. V shed 3 bases and J shed 8 bases, with 11 bases lying between them. CDR3 size: 12 residues. CDR3 in DNA: TGCGCCAGCAGCTCCCCCGGAGGGGAAGCTTTCTTT. This translates into CASSSPGGEAFF.

This chain connects TRBV7-2 to TRBJ2-1, with TRBD2 matching 7 bases. CDR1 is SGHTA, CDR2 FQGNSA, per germline. J was trimmed by 6 bases and V by 2 bases; bases with no gene match: 19. CDR3 length equals 19 residues. CDR3 DNA sequence: TGTGCCAGCAGCTTATTATTAGGTACGGGGGGTCGAGACGGCAATGAGCAGTTCTTC. Translated: CASSLLLGTGGRDGNEQFF.

This clone was counted only a few times. J is TRBJ1-3 and V is TRBV7-3, with TRBD1 as a possible D gene (6 bases). Between the trimmed V and J ends, which lost 0 bases and 0 bases, there was a span of 9 bases. The CDR3 spans 16 residues. Germline values: CDR1 SGHTA, CDR2 FQGTGA. CDR3 sequence: CASSLTGGASGNTIYF. CDR3 nucleotide sequence: TGTGCCAGCAGCTTAACGGGGGGGGCCTCTGGAAACACCATATATTTT. The variable domain in full, with the rest retrieved from reference TRBV7-3 and TRBJ1-3, is GAGVSQTPSNKVTEKGKYVELRCDPISGHTALYWYRQSLGQGPEFLIYFQGTGAADDSGLPNDRFFAVRPEGSVSTLKIQRTERGDSAVYLCASSLTGGASGNTIYFGEGSWLTVV.

By share, this clone ranks as large. The chain joins TRBV6-4 to TRBJ2-7; unclear D gene. Germline lookup yields CDR1 MRHNA and CDR2 SNTAGT. The CDR3 spans 15 residues. V lost 7 bases, J lost 4 bases, and 20 bases lay in between. CDR3 sequence (DNA): TGTGCCAGCATGATTGTTCAGCAATACCCATACGAGCAGTACTTC. Encoded protein: CASMIVQQYPYEQYF.

The chain joins TRBV10-3 to TRBJ1-5; the D gene is possibly TRBD1 (6 bases). The germline V and J ends were trimmed by 8 bases and 4 bases, with 15 bases remaining between them. The CDR3 runs 14 residues. Germline lookup yields CDR1 ENHRY and CDR2 SYGVKD. The CDR3 DNA reads TGTGCCATCTCTAAGTGGGGGCAGAATCAGCCCCAGCATTTT. It encodes CAISKWGQNQPQHF.

This rearrangement joins TRBV5-6 to TRBJ2-7; D gene ambiguous. Germline V CDR1 and CDR2: SGHDT, YYEEEE. The ends were cut back, 2 bases at V and 4 bases at J, with 7 bases in the middle. There are 12 residues in the CDR3. The CDR3 sequence is CASSFLGYEQYF. CDR3 nucleotides: TGTGCCAGCAGCTTTTTGGGTTACGAGCAGTACTTC.

The CDR3 coding sequence is TGTGCCAGCAGCCCATTACCCCGGGCCTCATACAATGAGCAGTTCTTC. This gives the protein CASSPLPRASYNEQFF. This chain connects TRBV11-2 to TRBJ2-1; D not resolved. V dropped 5 bases and J dropped 4 bases, with 18 bases sitting between them. There are 16 residues in the CDR3. CDR1 is SGHAT and CDR2 is FQNNGV in the germline V gene.

A few counts support this clone. The rearrangement links TRBV5-5 to TRBJ2-7; D perhaps matches TRBD2 (6 bases). The CDR3 spans 17 residues. Germline V gene sequence: CDR1 SGHKS, CDR2 YYEKEE (reference sequence). V lost 2 bases and J 2 bases, leaving 20 bases between the germline ends. The CDR3 DNA reads as TGTGCCAGCAGCTTCCCACCGGCGGGGTTTGGGACCTACGAGCAGTACTTC. Protein product: CASSFPPAGFGTYEQYF.

Judged by abundance, this clone is medium-sized (0.01 to 0.1%). V gene TRBV9 combines with J gene TRBJ1-5; 7 positions match TRBD1. The CDR3 is 14 amino acids. V lost 2 bases to trimming and J lost 4 bases; unmatched junction nucleotides: 3. Germline loops: CDR1 SGDLS, CDR2 YYNGEE. CDR3 sequence: CASSVGTVNQPQHF. The CDR3 DNA is TGTGCCAGCAGCGTGGGGACAGTAAATCAGCCCCAGCATTTT.

Comments on this clone: One end of the junction is discordant with germline, which a read error may explain. In the same sample, other DNA sequences code for this CDR3. The chain is built from TRBV11-2 and TRBJ2-7; D ambiguous. The CDR3 has 14 amino acids. Germline CDR1 reads SGHAT; CDR2 reads FQNNGV. The CDR3 here is CASSSQAERGEQYF. In DNA, the CDR3 is TGTGCCAGTAGCTCCCAAGCAGAACGCGGCGAGCAGTACTTC.